The rows below give T cell receptor beta chains drawn from one sample of a study of post-analysis software for immune sequencing data. TCRdb itself ran the PCR reads through MiXCR, one entry per CDR3 protein. The sample yields almost 700,000 distinct CDR3 sequences, around 64% seen once. The sample was blood. The origin of the receptors is a girl aged 2-10 years with multiple sclerosis. Each CDR3 is given with its conserved first and last residue. D genes are given only for firm matches. Size tells how often a clone was seen (once, few, many) or the class of an expanded clone, and some rows leave it out.

>-|TRBJ1-2|-|TRBV6-5
CASSYSSGNYGYTF
TGTGCCAGCAGTTACTCGAGCGGAAACTATGGCTACACCTTC
>-|TRBJ1-5|-|TRBV12-3/TRBV12-4
CASRWGNGNQPQHF
TGTGCCAGCAGATGGGGGAATGGCAATCAGCCCCAGCATTTT
>-|TRBJ2-7|once|TRBV29-1
CSARGGVTGGEQYF
TGCAGCGCTAGAGGGGGAGTGACCGGCGGCGAGCAGTACTTC
>-|TRBJ2-1|-|TRBV3-1
CASSQGQTRETQFF
TGTGCCAGCAGCCAAGGACAGACACGAGAGACCCAGTTCTTC
>TRBD1|TRBJ1-5|once|TRBV6-2/TRBV6-3
CASSYYSGGTSNQPQHF
TGTGCCAGCAGTTACTATTCAGGGGGCACTAGCAATCAGCCCCAGCATTTT
>-|TRBJ2-1|-|TRBV20-1
CSARAGPGSYNEQFF
TGCAGTGCTAGAGCGGGGCCGGGCTCCTACAATGAGCAGTTCTTC
>-|TRBJ2-5|-|TRBV20-1
CSASPEVETQYF
TGCAGTGCTAGCCCCGAAGTCGAGACCCAGTACTTC
>TRBD2|TRBJ2-5|-|TRBV5-1
CASSSGGASETQYF
TGCGCCAGCAGCTCGGGGGGAGCTTCAGAGACCCAGTACTTC
>-|TRBJ2-5|-|TRBV5-5
CASSLNWAGKETQYF
TGTGCCAGCAGCTTAAATTGGGCAGGAAAAGAGACCCAGTACTTC
>-|TRBJ2-3|few|TRBV29-1
CSVGTGQGDTQYF
TGCAGCGTGGGGACGGGCCAAGGAGATACGCAGTATTTT
>-|TRBJ1-2|-|TRBV6-6
CASDGSYGYTF
TGTGCCAGCGACGGCTCCTATGGCTACACCTTC
>TRBD2|TRBJ2-7|-|TRBV28
CASSSSGRSSYEQYF
TGTGCCAGCAGTTCAAGCGGGAGGAGCTCCTACGAGCAGTACTTC
>-|TRBJ1-2|-|TRBV12-3/TRBV12-4
CASIPGTSNYGYTF
TGTGCCAGCATTCCTGGGACCTCTAACTATGGCTACACCTTC
>TRBD2|TRBJ2-1|once|TRBV7-9
CASSLRASGYVSSYNERFF
TGTGCCAGCAGCTTAAGGGCTAGCGGATACGTGAGCTCCTACAATGAGCGGTTCTTC
>-|TRBJ1-4|-|TRBV5-1
CASSLEYGDEKLFF
TGCGCCAGCAGCTTGGAGTACGGGGACGAAAAACTGTTTTTT
>-|TRBJ2-3|few|TRBV6-4
CASSDVGITDTQYF
TGTGCCAGCAGTGACGTCGGGATCACAGATACGCAGTATTTT
>-|TRBJ2-5|few|TRBV11-3
CASSQEGRETQYF
TGTGCCAGCAGCCAGGAGGGGCGCGAGACCCAGTACTTC
>-|TRBJ2-5|-|TRBV7-9
CASRARDFPQETQYF
TGTGCCAGCAGGGCCAGGGACTTTCCCCAAGAGACCCAGTACTTC
>-|TRBJ1-4|-|TRBV10-3
CAISESQGTGEKLFF
TGTGCCATCAGTGAGTCCCAGGGAACAGGTGAAAAACTGTTTTTT
>TRBD2|TRBJ2-5|-|TRBV20-1
CSAHLAGGPETQYF
TGCAGTGCTCATCTAGCGGGGGGGCCGGAGACCCAGTACTTC
>-|TRBJ2-4|few|TRBV19
CASREILAKNIQYF
TGTGCCAGTAGGGAGATTCTAGCCAAAAACATTCAGTACTTC
>-|TRBJ1-1|-|TRBV7-2
CASSLGRATEAFF
TGTGCCAGCAGCTTAGGACGAGCCACTGAAGCTTTCTTT
>-|TRBJ1-2|few|TRBV5-1
CASKDSANYGYTF
TGCGCCAGCAAGGACAGCGCTAACTATGGCTACACCTTC
>-|TRBJ1-1|-|TRBV7-6
CASSLRRRGNREGTEAFF
TGTGCCAGCAGCTTAAGGCGTAGGGGGAACAGGGAGGGCACTGAAGCTTTCTTT
>-|TRBJ2-1|-|TRBV5-5
CASSFIHGNEQFF
TGTGCCAGCAGCTTTATCCATGGCAATGAGCAGTTCTTC
>TRBD1|TRBJ2-3|few|TRBV29-1
CSVNPATGVTDTQYF
TGCAGCGTCAACCCAGCAACAGGGGTAACAGATACGCAGTATTTT
>-|TRBJ2-4|-|TRBV20-1
CSARDEPEENIQYF
TGCAGTGCTAGAGATGAACCGGAGGAAAACATTCAGTACTTC
>-|TRBJ2-5|-|TRBV12-3/TRBV12-4
CASSRPPGETQYF
TGTGCCAGCAGCCGACCGCCGGGGGAGACCCAGTACTTC
>-|TRBJ2-3|-|TRBV5-1
CASSPRRPGGSTDTQYF
TGCGCCAGCAGCCCCCGCCGGCCAGGGGGGAGCACAGATACGCAGTATTTT
>-|TRBJ2-7|once|TRBV6-5
CASSYSTGLEQYF
TGTGCCAGCAGTTACTCGACGGGACTTGAGCAGTACTTC
>-|TRBJ2-7|-|TRBV7-9
CASSAPTGHYEQYF
TGTGCCAGCAGCGCGCCTACAGGGCACTACGAGCAGTACTTC
>-|TRBJ2-1|many|TRBV5-1
CASSWGSGEKGYNEQFF
TGCGCCAGCAGCTGGGGGTCGGGGGAGAAAGGCTACAATGAGCAGTTCTTC
>-|TRBJ2-3|-|TRBV15
CATGGRDTQYF
TGTGCCACCGGAGGCCGGGATACGCAGTATTTT
>TRBD2|TRBJ2-1|-|TRBV6-5
CASSYLGGALGYNEQFF
TGTGCCAGCAGTTACCTCGGGGGGGCCCTTGGGTACAATGAGCAGTTCTTC
>-|TRBJ2-3|few|TRBV10-3
CAISQGPGGTDTQYF
TGTGCCATCAGCCAGGGACCTGGTGGAACAGATACGCAGTATTTT
>-|TRBJ2-5|-|TRBV5-1
CASSSAETQYF
TGTGCCAGCAGTTCTGCAGAGACCCAGTACTTC
>TRBD1|TRBJ2-5|few|TRBV7-2
CASSPGDRGWETQYF
TGTGCCAGCAGCCCGGGGGACAGGGGGTGGGAGACCCAGTACTTC
>TRBD2|TRBJ2-1|-|TRBV9
CASSGLSGRSYNEQFF
TGTGCCAGCAGCGGCCTTAGCGGGAGGTCCTACAATGAGCAGTTCTTC
>-|TRBJ1-2|-|TRBV3-1
CASSQEGWTDEYGYTF
TGTGCCAGCAGCCAAGAGGGGTGGACAGATGAATATGGCTACACCTTC
>TRBD1|TRBJ1-2|-|TRBV4-2
CASSQVEGAEGYTF
TGTGCCAGCAGCCAAGTTGAGGGGGCTGAGGGCTACACCTTC
>-|TRBJ2-4|-|TRBV20-1
CSARDSERILQYF
TGCAGTGCTAGAGATTCTGAGAGGATCCTTCAGTACTTC